This is a list of T cell receptor beta chains from one sample in a study of shared clonotypes between healthy human individuals. TCRdb's table, derived via immunoSEQ multiplex PCR, lists solely in-frame clones and lacks some. The table lists 1 million to 1.3 million clones, more than 75% of them singletons, with 0.6% to 0.7% in the top ten. The sample comprised memory CD4+ T cells from PBMCs. All receptors derive from a young man in good health. Some clones in this sample may be carry-over from other donors' samples. The CDR3 runs from the conserved cysteine through the conserved F or W. The D gene is left open where the match is weak. Size values are once, few and many counts, or a class for expanded clones, and some rows have none.

D,J,V,size,DNA,CDR3
NA,TRBJ1-1,TRBV5-1,once,TGCGCCAGCAGGTTCGATCCAACGAGCACTGAAGCTTTCTTT,CASRFDPTSTEAFF
NA,TRBJ2-1,TRBV2,NA,TGTGCCAGCAGTGAAGAGGAGGAGACATCGCAGTTCTTC,CASSEEEETSQFF
NA,TRBJ1-1,TRBV2,NA,TGTGCCAGCTGGGCGAGGATGTTGAACACTGAAGCTTTCTTT,CASWARMLNTEAFF
NA,TRBJ2-7,TRBV5-4,NA,TGTGCCAGCAGCCCCCCCGGAGATGCTCGCGAGCAGTACTTC,CASSPPGDAREQYF
NA,TRBJ1-1,TRBV27,many,TGTGCCAGCATGGGGCGCACTGAAGCTTTCTTT,CASMGRTEAFF
NA,TRBJ1-5,TRBV18,NA,TGTGCCAGCTCACCGGGAGGGAATCAGCCCCAGCATTTT,CASSPGGNQPQHF
NA,TRBJ1-2,TRBV9,once,TGTGCCAGCAGCGTAGTTGGAGGGGGGGGATCACCCTATGGCTACACCTTC,CASSVVGGGGSPYGYTF
TRBD1,TRBJ2-7,TRBV28,NA,TGTGCCAGCTACGCCACGGGACAGGGGGTCGAGGAGCAGTACTTC,CASYATGQGVEEQYF
NA,TRBJ1-5,TRBV6-1,once,TGTGCCAGCAGTGCCAATCTCCGACGGGGCTATAGCAATCAGCCCCAGCATTTT,CASSANLRRGYSNQPQHF
NA,TRBJ2-7,TRBV20-1,few,TGCAGTGCTTCCACCAATAACCTAGGGTTC,CSASTNNLGF
NA,TRBJ1-2,TRBV7-2,once,TGTGCCAGCAGCTCAAGGGCAGGGGATAACTATGGCTACACCTTC,CASSSRAGDNYGYTF
NA,TRBJ1-4,TRBV18,many,TGTGCCAGCTCACCTGCAACTAATGAAAAACTGTTTTTT,CASSPATNEKLFF
TRBD1,TRBJ1-2,TRBV28,few,TGTGCCAGCAGCGACAGGGGGTATGGCTACACCTTC,CASSDRGYGYTF
NA,TRBJ1-5,TRBV28,NA,TGTGCCAGCAGCCCCAGCTCCCGGGGGGGAGGTCAGCCCCAGCATTTT,CASSPSSRGGGQPQHF
NA,TRBJ1-5,TRBV28,NA,TGTGCCAGCACTGAAGTTGACCAGCCCCAGCATTTT,CASTEVDQPQHF
TRBD1,TRBJ2-7,TRBV5-1,NA,TGCGCCAGCAGCTTGGGGTTCAGGGGGATAAGCTCCTACGAGCAGTACTTC,CASSLGFRGISSYEQYF
NA,TRBJ1-3,TRBV2,NA,TGTGCCAGCAACCCCCACACTTCTGGAAACACCATATATTTT,CASNPHTSGNTIYF
TRBD1,TRBJ1-2,TRBV11-2,NA,TGTGCCAGCAGCCATCTACAGGGGTCTACCTATGGCTACACCTTC,CASSHLQGSTYGYTF